What follows are 30 T cell receptor beta chains derived from one specimen sequenced in a study of shared clonotypes between healthy human individuals. Clones were read by immunoSEQ multiplex PCR, and TCRdb kept only the in-frame ones, dropping some. The repertoire consists of more than 2 million clones, with roughly 93% occurring once and the leading ten covering more than 1.5%. The naive CD8 fraction comprised CD45RO-negative cells positively selected for CCR7 and excluded terminally differentiated effector memory CD45RA+ cells. Sequencing input: naive CD8+ T cells from PBMCs. All receptors derive from a man between 18 and 29 years old in good health. Some clones in this sample may be carry-over from other donors' samples.

This clone showed up just once. This chain connects TRBV7-9 to TRBJ2-1; 7 bases agree with TRBD2. With 2 bases clipped from V and 1 base from J, the junction kept 5 bases outside the gene matches. The length of the CDR3 is 16 residues. The V gene's germline CDR1 is SEHNR and CDR2 FQNEAQ (reference sequence). The DNA for the CDR3 is TGTGCCAGCAGCTTAATGGCGGGAGAATCCTACAATGAGCAGTTCTTC. The encoded protein is CASSLMAGESYNEQFF.

The chain uses TRBV28 and TRBJ2-1; possibly TRBD2 for D (5 bases). The V gene lost 5 bases and the J gene lost 1 base, with 9 bases spanning the gap. The CDR3 covers 14 residues. Germline loops: CDR1 MDHEN, CDR2 SYDVKM. CDR3 sequence reads: CASSHGSSYNEQFF. The CDR3 DNA sequence: TGTGCCAGCAGTCATGGGAGTTCCTACAATGAGCAGTTCTTC. Using reference TRBV28 and TRBJ2-1 for the parts outside the CDR3, the full variable domain is DVKVTQSSRYLVKRTGEKVFLECVQDMDHENMFWYRQDPGLGLRLIYFSYDVKMKEKGDIPEGYSVSREKKERFSLILESASTNQTSMYLCASSHGSSYNEQFFGPGTRLTVL.

Details on this clone: Other DNA sequences in this specimen translate into the identical CDR3. The chain carries TRBV6-5 and TRBJ1-1; possibly TRBD1 for D (5 bases). In germline, CDR1 is MNHEY, CDR2 SVGAGI. V dropped 2 bases and J dropped 8 bases, with 9 bases sitting between them. The CDR3 length is 12 residues. CDR3 protein: CASSYGGGEAFF. The CDR3 nucleotides are TGTGCCAGCAGTTACGGTGGGGGAGAAGCTTTCTTT.

V usage is TRBV5-6 and J usage is TRBJ1-4; D call uncertain. Germline CDR1 is SGHDT and CDR2 is YYEEEE. The CDR3 is 16 residues long. The V end was cut by 0 bases, the J end by 4 bases, with 13 bases between. The CDR3 region has the DNA TGTGCCAGCAGCTTGGGTTCGAGGGCTTTTAATGAAAAACTGTTTTTT. This sequence encodes CASSLGSRAFNEKLFF.

The V call is TRBV27, the J call TRBJ2-7; D might be TRBD1 (5 bases). There are 14 residues in the CDR3. The germline V and J ends were trimmed by 6 bases and 3 bases, with 15 bases remaining between them. CDR1 MNHEY and CDR2 SMNVEV come from the germline V gene (reference sequence). CDR3 region: CASSPQRGNYEQYF. CDR3 sequence (DNA): TGTGCCAGCAGCCCCCAAAGGGGAAACTACGAGCAGTACTTC.

The V and J genes are TRBV6-6 and TRBJ2-2; TRBD1 might be the D (5 bases). Germline assignment: CDR1 MNHNY and CDR2 SVGAGI (reference sequence). V dropped 6 bases and J dropped 1 base, with 9 bases sitting between them. The CDR3 loop spans 14 amino acids. The CDR3 region is CASSQGQNTGELFF. CDR3 DNA sequence: TGTGCCAGCAGCCAAGGACAGAACACCGGGGAGCTGTTTTTT.

The V and J genes are TRBV7-6 and TRBJ2-1; D is possibly TRBD1 or TRBD2 (6 bases each). This CDR3 is built from 13 residues. V shed 5 bases and J shed 8 bases, with 13 bases lying between them. The V gene's germline CDR1 is SGHVS and CDR2 FNYEAQ. The CDR3, as DNA: TGTGCCAGCAGCCGGGGGCTAGTCGATGAGCAGTTCTTC. It translates to CASSRGLVDEQFF.

With respect to this clone: The same CDR3 arises from other DNA sequences in this sample as well. This CDR3 reads CASSVGGRTEAFF. The CDR3 coding sequence is TGTGCCAGCAGCGTGGGAGGACGTACTGAAGCTTTCTTT. The rearrangement links TRBV9 to TRBJ1-1; D gene ambiguous. This CDR3 contains 13 residues. The V end lost 2 bases, the J end lost 5 bases, and 10 bases lay between the germline ends. Germline V CDR1 and CDR2: SGDLS, YYNGEE.

Turning to this clone: Other nucleotide sequences from this sample produce the same CDR3. J is TRBJ2-2 and V is TRBV27; the D gene is possibly TRBD2 (5 bases). Germline V CDR1 and CDR2: MNHEY, SMNVEV (reference sequence). The CDR3 is made up of 12 amino acids. Trimming left V 6 bases short and J 6 bases short, with 8 bases between. DNA of the CDR3: TGTGCCAGCAGGCTGGGAGCCGGGGAGCTGTTTTTT. This translates into CASRLGAGELFF.

This rearrangement joins TRBV27 to TRBJ2-7, with 7 nucleotides matching TRBD1. From germline, CDR1 is MNHEY and CDR2 SMNVEV (reference sequence). V lost 5 bases, J lost 9 bases, and 16 bases stayed unmatched. CDR3 length equals 15 residues. CDR3 in DNA: TGTGCCAGCAGTCCGCCCGGGACAGCCTGGAAGGGGCAGTACTTC. This gives the protein CASSPPGTAWKGQYF.

The chain employs TRBV5-6 and TRBJ2-3, with D perhaps TRBD1 (5 bases). V was cut by 2 bases and J by 0 bases, with 13 bases left in between. The CDR3 extends over 16 amino acids. The germline V gene has CDR1 SGHDT and CDR2 YYEEEE. The CDR3 loop is CASSFLGPFSTDTQYF. The CDR3, as DNA: TGTGCCAGCAGCTTTTTGGGGCCTTTTAGCACAGATACGCAGTATTTT.

This sequence joins TRBV19 and TRBJ2-7, with D perhaps being TRBD1 or TRBD2 (5 bases each). The CDR3 spans 12 residues. Trimming took 10 bases from V and 2 from J, leaving 12 bases between them. Germline CDR1 and CDR2: LNHDA and SQIVND (reference sequence). CDR3 nucleotides: TGTGCCACCCGGGACGGAACCTACGAGCAGTACTTC. It is translated as CATRDGTYEQYF.

V is TRBV28 and J is TRBJ1-5; 7 bases line up with TRBD1. V gave up 3 bases and J gave up 5 bases; unmatched junction bases: 4. Germline values: CDR1 MDHEN, CDR2 SYDVKM. The CDR3 length is 14 residues. Here the CDR3 DNA reads TGTGCCAGCAGTTTTATAGGGGGCTATCAGCCCCAGCATTTT. Translating gives CASSFIGGYQPQHF.

The CDR3 spells CASRGGLAWELFF. The DNA of the CDR3 is TGTGCCAGCAGGGGGGGACTGGCTTGGGAGCTGTTTTTT. This chain uses TRBV2 with TRBJ2-2, with D possibly TRBD2 on 6 matching bases. Looked up from germline, CDR1 is SNHLY and CDR2 is FYNNEI. This CDR3 has 13 amino acids. Trimming shortened V by 6 bases and J by 9 bases, and 14 bases separated the two germline ends.

This chain joins TRBV27 and TRBJ2-1, with D possibly being TRBD2 (5 bases). The germline V gene encodes CDR1 MNHEY and CDR2 SMNVEV (reference sequence). V gave up 0 bases and J gave up 4 bases, with 16 bases separating them. The CDR3 length is 17 residues. This CDR3 is CASSLSIGSLGYNEQFF. CDR3 nucleotides: TGTGCCAGCAGTTTATCAATTGGGAGTCTGGGATACAATGAGCAGTTCTTC.

About this clone itself: Germline and junction disagree at one end, which may indicate a read error. The chain carries TRBV19 and TRBJ1-1, with TRBD1 identical over 7 bases. The germline gives CDR1 LNHDA, CDR2 SQIVND (reference sequence). The CDR3 runs 14 residues. This CDR3 reads CASHQTGKNPEAFF. The CDR3 DNA is TGTGCCAGCCATCAGACAGGGAAGAACCCTGAAGCTTTCTTT.

This chain links TRBV12-2 with TRBJ1-4. TRBV12-2 is marked as a pseudogene. The CDR3 runs to 15 residues. CDR3: CASRLVPWINEKLFF. The CDR3 DNA reads TGTGCAAGTCGCTTAGTTCCTTGGATAAATGAAAAACTGTTTTTT.

The chain employs TRBV28 and TRBJ2-7; tentatively, D is TRBD1 (6 bases). Between the trimmed V and J ends, which lost 7 bases and 0 bases, there was a span of 16 bases. Germline CDR1 is MDHEN and CDR2 is SYDVKM. The CDR3 extends over 15 amino acids. CDR3 sequence: CASTPPGTPSYEQYF. For the CDR3, the DNA is TGTGCCAGCACCCCGCCGGGGACACCCTCCTACGAGCAGTACTTC.

As DNA, the CDR3 is TGTGCCAGCACCTTGATTTCCAGGGAGAACACTGAAGCTTTCTTT. This translates into CASTLISRENTEAFF. The chain combines TRBV6-1 with TRBJ1-1; TRBD1 is a possible D gene (5 bases). This CDR3 has 15 amino acids. Trimming left V 7 bases short and J 1 base short, with 16 bases between. Germline CDR1 is MNHNS and CDR2 is SASEGT.

This clone was counted only a few times. The chain uses TRBV6-1 and TRBJ1-1; possibly TRBD1 for D (5 bases). The CDR3 contains 14 residues. Germline assignment: CDR1 MNHNS and CDR2 SASEGT. Trimming stripped 6 bases from V and 5 bases from J, with 16 bases between. The CDR3 is CASSLRARGTEAFF. The CDR3 region has the DNA TGTGCCAGCAGCTTGCGGGCCCGGGGGACTGAAGCTTTCTTT.

CDR3 nucleotides: TGCGCCAGCAGCTACACGGACAGGGGGTTTTACGAGCAGTACTTC. Translation gives CASSYTDRGFYEQYF. V is TRBV5-1 and J is TRBJ2-7, with 10 nucleotides matching TRBD1. The V gene end was trimmed by 3 bases and the J gene end by 4 bases; junction bases not matched to a gene: 7. There are 15 residues in the CDR3. The germline gives CDR1 SGHRS, CDR2 YFSETQ.

This clone showed up just once. The CDR3 spells CASGGGYSSYNEQFF. The DNA for the CDR3 is TGCGCCAGCGGGGGTGGGTACAGCTCCTACAATGAGCAGTTCTTC. This rearrangement joins TRBV4-3 to TRBJ2-1; D tentatively reads TRBD1 or TRBD2 (5 bases each). This CDR3 is 15 amino acids long. Germline lookup yields CDR1 LGHNA and CDR2 YSLEER. V was shortened by 8 bases and J by 0 bases, with 14 bases between the two germline ends.

The rearrangement links TRBV7-2 to TRBJ2-7; 7 bases match TRBD2. The germline gives CDR1 SGHTA, CDR2 FQGNSA. Trimming cost V 5 bases and J 4 bases; bases outside gene matches: 17. CDR3 length: 17 residues. The DNA of the CDR3 is TGTGCCAGCAGCCGTCCCCCCATTGAAGCGGGGACGTACGAGCAGTACTTC. It translates to CASSRPPIEAGTYEQYF.

On this clone: This CDR3 is also generated by other DNA sequences in the sample. The genes are TRBV19 and TRBJ2-2; D is unclear. Germline-derived CDR1 and CDR2 are LNHDA and SQIVND (reference sequence). The CDR3 has 14 amino acids. V shed 3 bases and J shed 2 bases, with 7 bases lying between them. The CDR3 loop reads CASSMGGNTGELFF. DNA of the CDR3: TGTGCCAGTAGTATGGGTGGAAACACCGGGGAGCTGTTTTTT.

The chain carries TRBV10-1 and TRBJ2-1; D gene ambiguous. This CDR3 comprises 13 residues. Deletions cut 0 bases from V and 10 bases from J, with 10 bases between. Per the germline V gene, CDR1 is WNHNN and CDR2 is SYGVQD (reference sequence). The chain's CDR3 is CASSESNSREQFF. The CDR3 bases are TGCGCCAGCAGTGAGTCGAATTCCAGGGAGCAGTTCTTC.

Remarks on this clone: The sample carries other DNA sequences with the same CDR3. J is TRBJ2-1 and V is TRBV19, with TRBD1 as a possible D gene (5 bases). The V gene lost 3 bases and the J gene lost 2 bases, with 11 bases spanning the gap. Germline V lookup: CDR1 LNHDA, CDR2 SQIVND (reference sequence). The CDR3 contains 15 residues. Written as DNA, the CDR3 is TGTGCCAGTAGTATGGGAACAGGCACCTACAATGAGCAGTTCTTC. Translation gives CASSMGTGTYNEQFF.

The chain has TRBV7-8 and TRBJ2-7; 7 nucleotides align to TRBD1. Germline V lookup: CDR1 SGHVS, CDR2 FQNEAQ. J was trimmed by 5 bases and V by 4 bases; bases with no gene match: 11. The length of the CDR3 is 15 residues. CDR3 protein: CASSSRTGSFDEQYF. The CDR3 nucleotides are TGTGCCAGCAGCTCCCGGACAGGCTCGTTCGACGAGCAGTACTTC. The complete variable domain, with remaining parts taken from reference TRBV7-8 and TRBJ2-7, reads GAGVSQSPRYKVAKRGQDVALRCDPISGHVSLFWYQQALGQGPEFLTYFQNEAQLDKSGLPSDRFFAERPEGSVSTLKIQRTQQEDSAVYLCASSSRTGSFDEQYFGPGTRLTVT.

The chain uses TRBV27 and TRBJ2-5; weak D call: TRBD2 (7 bases). Germline CDR1 and CDR2: MNHEY and SMNVEV (reference sequence). The CDR3 loop spans 16 amino acids. Trimming removed 5 bases at V and 1 base at J, with 17 bases between. The DNA for the CDR3 is TGTGCCAGCAGTAAGGAGGGGGGGTGGGTCCAAGAGACCCAGTACTTC. This sequence encodes CASSKEGGWVQETQYF.

Details on this clone: The sample has other DNA sequences that encode this CDR3 too. The chain is built from TRBV4-1 and TRBJ2-7; no definite D call. The V end lost 3 bases, the J end lost 0 bases, and 12 bases lay between the germline ends. CDR3 length: 15 residues. The germline V gene has CDR1 MGHRA and CDR2 YSYEKL. The CDR3 is CASSQGQATSYEQYF. CDR3 bases: TGCGCCAGCAGCCAGGGTCAGGCTACCTCCTACGAGCAGTACTTC.

This clone was recorded only once. The chain employs TRBV7-6 and TRBJ2-1, with 7 positions matching TRBD2. CDR3 length: 16 residues. Germline V CDR1 and CDR2: SGHVS, FNYEAQ. V was clipped by 1 base and J by 5 bases; unmatched bases: 8. CDR3 loop: CASSLVFAGANNEQFF. The CDR3 coding sequence is TGTGCCAGCAGCTTAGTGTTTGCGGGAGCGAACAATGAGCAGTTCTTC.